Reported below is one T cell receptor (beta chain). Its matching antigen is unknown. V shed 2 bases, J shed 10 bases, and the junction held 1 base outside the gene matches. The CDR3 extends over 13 amino acids. The V gene's germline CDR1 is ENHRY and CDR2 SYGVKD. The source of the sample is a study of T cell responses to AZD1222 COVID-19 vaccine. Study outcomes and limitations: The CD4 TCRs associated with vaccination extended across spike and predominated at 160-218 and 743-854. Every sample of the repertoires postdated the peak T cell response. The donors showed a predominance of white British ancestry and of females, with possible underestimation of clonal diversity.

Data came from immunoSEQ multiplex PCR; TCRdb stores just in-frame clones and leaves some out. This table holds more than 95,000 clones, more than 75% found once. This clonotype was sampled from an adult in good health. This chain uses TRBV10-3 with TRBJ2-1, with TRBD1 matching 11 bases. Sequenced material: peripheral blood, taken on day 0 of AZD1222 vaccination. The CDR3: CAISEGDRGEQFF. For the CDR3, the DNA is TGTGCCATCAGTGAGGGGGACAGGGGGGAGCAGTTCTTC.